This record covers a single TCR beta chain. Its cognate antigen is unknown. V lost 0 bases, J lost 5 bases, and 16 bases lay in between. The CDR3 is 16 amino acids. Germline V gene lookup returns CDR1 LNHNV and CDR2 YYDKDF (reference sequence). MiXCR, run by TCRdb on the RT-PCR reads, gives a single entry per CDR3 protein. The sample carries some 16,000 distinct CDR3 sequences, approximately 82% recorded once. These data are taken from a study of yellow fever vaccine responses in identical twins. Study-wide results and limits: Reports say the vaccine T cell response in twins looked partly convergent and partly personalized.

The source is a woman aged 18-29 years who received the yellow fever vaccine. The specimen was T cells from blood (PBMCs), unsorted or a sorted subset (not recorded which), collected before or after yellow fever vaccination (not recorded which). This chain links TRBV15 with TRBJ2-5; weak D call: TRBD2 (6 bases). CDR3 protein: CATSRDPTGVSETQYF. The CDR3 region has the DNA TGTGCCACCAGCAGAGATCCAACGGGAGTATCGGAGACCCAGTACTTC.